This T cell receptor (beta chain) was sequenced during a study of blood T cell repertoires in COVID-19. In the study overall: From the United States, Italy and Spain came samples of acute and convalescent COVID-19. The analysed material was cDNA or gDNA that came from T cells, B-cell-depleted T cells, or PBMCs.

The CDR3 has 17 amino acids. V was clipped by 4 bases and J by 6 bases; unmatched bases: 10. Germline-derived CDR1 and CDR2 are SGHTA and FQGNSA. Per the original methods: Reference gene primer amplification in the assay estimated nucleated cell counts. The data were produced by immunoSEQ multiplex PCR, yet TCRdb's version contains in-frame clones alone and is incomplete. That table gives V, J and clone size, and the DNA gave D and trimming. Found here are around 370,000 clones, around 90% of them singletons; the top ten hold about 6.8%. The sequenced sample was peripheral blood. The chain employs TRBV7-2 and TRBJ2-7; TRBD2 agrees at 15 bases. The clonotype originates from a young man with active or convalescent COVID-19. Written as DNA, the CDR3 is TGTGCCAGCAGCTCCCAGGGGACTAGCGGGGGGACGCTCGAGCAGTACTTC. This gives the protein CASSSQGTSGGTLEQYF.